This record looks at one T cell receptor (beta chain) sequence and its context. These data come from a study of blood T cell repertoires in COVID-19. Across the study: Samples of COVID-19 (acute and convalescent) were obtained from the United States, Italy and Spain. The cDNA or gDNA used as material had been derived from T cells, B-cell-depleted T cells, or PBMCs.

V lost 3 bases, J lost 12 bases, and 16 bases stayed unmatched. The CDR3 spans 16 residues. The germline gives CDR1 SGHTA, CDR2 FQGNSA. In the authors' workflow: Quantification of nucleated cells was approximated via reference gene primer amplification. Sequencing was performed with immunoSEQ multiplex PCR; in TCRdb, only in-frame clones are kept and a portion is missing. The V and J calls and clone size come from that table; D and trimming were worked out from the DNA. The sample carries a few hundred thousand clones, around 87% recorded once. The chain recombines TRBV7-2 with TRBJ2-1, with 8 positions matching TRBD2. Specimen: peripheral blood. This TCR was recovered from a human donor in a cohort sampled during active COVID-19. For the CDR3, the DNA is TGTGCCAGCAGCTTTGACGGGGGGGCGGGTTTGCTTGGGCAGTTCTTC. This encodes CASSFDGGAGLLGQFF.